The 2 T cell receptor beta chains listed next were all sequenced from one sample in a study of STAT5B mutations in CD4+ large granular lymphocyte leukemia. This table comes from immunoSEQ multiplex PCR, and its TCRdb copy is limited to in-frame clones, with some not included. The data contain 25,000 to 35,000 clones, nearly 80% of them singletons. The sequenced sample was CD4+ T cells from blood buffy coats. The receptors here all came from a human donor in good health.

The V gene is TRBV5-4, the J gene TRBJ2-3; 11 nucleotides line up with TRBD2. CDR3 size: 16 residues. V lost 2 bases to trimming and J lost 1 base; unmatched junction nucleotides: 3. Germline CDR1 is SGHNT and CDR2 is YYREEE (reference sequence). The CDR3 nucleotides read TGTGCCAGCAGCTTACAACTAGCGGGAGGCACAGATACGCAGTATTTT. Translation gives CASSLQLAGGTDTQYF. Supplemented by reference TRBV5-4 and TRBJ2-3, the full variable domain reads ETGVTQSPTHLIKTRGQQVTLRCSSQSGHNTVSWYQQALGQGPQFIFQYYREEENGRGNFPPRFSGLQFPNYSSELNVNALELDDSALYLCASSLQLAGGTDTQYFGPGTRLTVL.

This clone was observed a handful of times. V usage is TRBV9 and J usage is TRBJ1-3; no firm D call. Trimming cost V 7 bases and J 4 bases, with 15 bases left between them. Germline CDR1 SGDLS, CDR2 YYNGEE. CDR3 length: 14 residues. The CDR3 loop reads CASGRRVVGNTIYF. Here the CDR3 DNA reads TGTGCCAGCGGACGGAGGGTCGTCGGAAACACCATATATTTT.